The subject of this entry is one TCR beta chain. These data come from a study of blood T cell repertoires in COVID-19. Study at large: Samples came from the United States, Italy and Spain, spanning acute and convalescent COVID-19. T cells, B-cell-depleted T cells, or PBMCs provided the cDNA or gDNA that served as material.

Germline CDR1 is SGHRS and CDR2 is YFSETQ. The CDR3 is 15 residues long. Between the trimmed V and J ends, which lost 0 bases and 6 bases, there was a span of 13 bases. As handled by the study authors: Amplifying reference gene primers gave estimates of nucleated cell counts. Clones were sequenced by immunoSEQ multiplex PCR, and TCRdb holds only the in-frame ones, with some missing. That table furnishes V, J and clone size, whereas the DNA furnished D and trimming. The data show 140,000 or so clones, approximately 92% seen once. The sample was peripheral blood. This sequence originates from a woman aged 55-69 years with active COVID-19. J is TRBJ2-1 and V is TRBV5-1; D remains unclear. The DNA for the CDR3 is TGCGCCAGCAGCTTGGTAATAGGAGTACGCAATGAGCAGTTCTTC. Protein product: CASSLVIGVRNEQFF.